One sample yielded the 20 T cell receptor beta chains listed below, sequenced in a study of long-term antiretroviral therapy in people with HIV. Sequencing used immunoSEQ v3.0 at survey level. Sequenced by immunoSEQ multiplex PCR; TCRdb stores in-frame clones only, minus some. The sample lists roughly 26,000 clones, 95% seen once, with 2% to 2.5% in the top ten. The specimen was unsorted PBMCs, collected about 4.7 years after starting antiretroviral therapy. The receptors here all came from a woman between 45 and 65 years old with HIV.

V and J are TRBV2 and TRBJ2-1, with a weak D call TRBD2 (5 bases). Per the germline V gene, CDR1 is SNHLY and CDR2 is FYNNEI. The CDR3 contains 13 residues. With 8 bases removed from V and 6 bases from J, the gap between germline ends came to 14 bases. CDR3 sequence reads: CASRLVEGNEQFF. The CDR3, as DNA: TGTGCCAGCCGCCTAGTTGAGGGCAATGAGCAGTTCTTC.

The gene calls are TRBV7-9 and TRBJ1-1; 8 bases line up with TRBD1. V trimming: 2 bases; J trimming: 8 bases; junction bases outside the gene matches: 4. Germline assignment: CDR1 SEHNR and CDR2 FQNEAQ (reference sequence). This CDR3 has 13 amino acids. CDR3 loop: CASSLTGGREAFF. In DNA form, the CDR3 reads TGTGCCAGCAGCTTAACAGGGGGAAGGGAAGCTTTCTTT.

The genes are TRBV28 and TRBJ1-1; D not resolved. With 5 bases removed from V and 0 bases from J, the gap between germline ends came to 13 bases. In germline, CDR1 is MDHEN, CDR2 SYDVKM. This CDR3 region has 15 residues. In DNA, the CDR3 is TGTGCCAGCAGTACTCCCACTGAGATGAACACTGAAGCTTTCTTT. It translates to CASSTPTEMNTEAFF.

This clone occurred once. The J gene is TRBJ2-7, the V gene TRBV2; weak D call: TRBD2 (5 bases). The CDR3 extends over 12 amino acids. CDR1 and CDR2 (germline): SNHLY, FYNNEI. Trimming cost V 5 bases and J 5 bases, with 10 bases left between them. CDR3 DNA: TGTGCCAGCAGTCGATCTAGCAACGAGCAGTACTTC. Translated, it gives CASSRSSNEQYF. The full variable domain, completed using reference TRBV2 and TRBJ2-7, is EPEVTQTPSHQVTQMGQEVILRCVPISNHLYFYWYRQILGQKVEFLVSFYNNEISEKSEIFDDQFSVERPDGSNFTLKIRSTKLEDSAMYFCASSRSSNEQYFGPGTRLTVT.

The rearrangement joins TRBV5-1 to TRBJ2-7; 11 bases line up with TRBD2. Looked up from germline, CDR1 is SGHRS and CDR2 is YFSETQ. The CDR3 extends over 15 amino acids. The V and J ends lost 4 bases and 9 bases, in that order; junction bases with no gene match: 12. CDR3 amino acids: CASSPSLAGAGVQYF. DNA for the CDR3: TGCGCCAGCAGCCCATCACTAGCGGGAGCAGGAGTGCAGTACTTC.

V gene TRBV29-1 combines with J gene TRBJ1-1; a possible D gene is TRBD1 (6 bases). Germline-derived CDR1 and CDR2 are SQVTM and ANQGSEA. CDR3 length: 11 residues. V was trimmed by 7 bases and J by 3 bases, leaving 9 bases between them. The CDR3 sequence: CSDGQYTEAFF. CDR3 nucleotides: TGCAGCGATGGACAGTACACTGAAGCTTTCTTT.

The chain combines TRBV7-9 with TRBJ2-3; no firm D call. The CDR3 covers 13 residues. Between the trimmed V and J ends, which lost 5 bases and 3 bases, there was a span of 9 bases. Germline CDR1 SEHNR, CDR2 FQNEAQ (reference sequence). CDR3 DNA: TGTGCCAGCAGCGCAATGGGGACAGATACGCAGTATTTT. The encoded protein is CASSAMGTDTQYF.

V usage is TRBV4-3 and J usage is TRBJ2-1; TRBD2 matches at 11 bases. Germline assignment: CDR1 LGHNA and CDR2 YSLEER. The CDR3 loop spans 14 amino acids. The trim removed 5 bases at V and 7 bases at J, leaving 4 bases unmatched. The CDR3 loop is CASSFRTSGNEQFF. The CDR3 DNA follows: TGCGCCAGCAGCTTCCGGACTAGCGGGAATGAGCAGTTCTTC.

The chain carries TRBV7-2 and TRBJ2-1; TRBD2 matches 9 bases. V was clipped by 10 bases and J by 4 bases; unmatched bases: 5. The germline V gene encodes CDR1 SGHTA and CDR2 FQGNSA. This CDR3 is 13 amino acids long. CDR3 residues: CAIRTSAYNEQFF. Here the CDR3 DNA reads TGTGCCATCCGGACTAGCGCATACAATGAGCAGTTCTTC.

This chain connects TRBV6-5 to TRBJ2-7, with D unclear. Trimming stripped 8 bases from V and 2 bases from J, with 10 bases between. Germline V gene data show CDR1 as MNHEY and CDR2 as SVGAGI. The CDR3 runs 12 residues. In DNA form, the CDR3 reads TGTGCCAGCGGCCCCAGTCCCTACGAGCAGTACTTC. It yields the protein CASGPSPYEQYF.

This CDR3 reads CASSLEVRQEETQYF. CDR3 nucleotide sequence: TGTGCCAGCAGCTTGGAAGTTCGACAGGAAGAGACCCAGTACTTC. The chain recombines TRBV5-4 with TRBJ2-5; maybe TRBD1 (6 bases). From germline, CDR1 is SGHNT and CDR2 YYREEE (reference sequence). The CDR3 is 15 amino acids. V dropped 0 bases and J dropped 3 bases, with 12 bases sitting between them.

This clone was found once. The chain is built from TRBV29-1 and TRBJ2-4; D unresolved. CDR1 is SQVTM, CDR2 ANQGSEA, per germline. The germline V and J ends were trimmed by 0 bases and 1 base, with 16 bases remaining between them. The CDR3 contains 17 residues. The CDR3 spells CSVEEPTMGSAKNIQYF. The CDR3 DNA reads TGCAGCGTTGAAGAACCCACTATGGGATCGGCCAAAAACATTCAGTACTTC.

The chain recombines TRBV29-1 with TRBJ1-4; D gene unclear. Per the germline V gene, CDR1 is SQVTM and CDR2 is ANQGSEA. The CDR3 has 14 residues. Trimming left V 6 bases short and J 0 bases short, with 11 bases between. The CDR3 protein is CSVAGGATNEKLFF. The CDR3 coding sequence is TGCAGCGTGGCCGGCGGCGCAACTAATGAAAAACTGTTTTTT.

The V and J genes are TRBV13 and TRBJ1-1; 8 bases are shared with TRBD1. V shed 3 bases, J shed 3 bases, and the junction held 3 bases outside the gene matches. The V gene's germline CDR1 is PRHDT and CDR2 FYEKMQ (reference sequence). The CDR3 spans 14 residues. Here the CDR3 reads CASSFLQGDTEAFF. CDR3 nucleotide sequence: TGTGCCAGCAGCTTCCTACAGGGGGACACTGAAGCTTTCTTT.

V and J are TRBV28 and TRBJ2-5, with D tentatively TRBD1 (5 bases). The CDR3 loop spans 13 amino acids. V was pared by 6 bases and J by 5 bases, with 13 bases between. Germline CDR1 and CDR2: MDHEN and SYDVKM. The CDR3 bases are TGTGCCAGCAGCCCCCGGACACTCGAGACCCAGTACTTC. This translates into CASSPRTLETQYF.

V is TRBV27 and J is TRBJ2-7; unclear D gene. This CDR3 contains 14 residues. Between the trimmed V and J ends, which lost 7 bases and 0 bases, there was a span of 13 bases. Germline lookup yields CDR1 MNHEY and CDR2 SMNVEV (reference sequence). The CDR3 sequence: CASKRKDTSYEQYF. The DNA of the CDR3 is TGTGCCAGCAAGCGTAAGGATACCTCCTACGAGCAGTACTTC.

The chain couples TRBV6-1 to TRBJ2-7, with TRBD2 matching over 8 bases. Looked up from germline, CDR1 is MNHNS and CDR2 is SASEGT. The CDR3 totals 15 residues. With 4 bases clipped from V and 3 bases from J, the junction kept 8 bases outside the gene matches. Here the CDR3 reads CASSAVATSDYEQYF. The CDR3 nucleotides read TGTGCCAGCAGTGCCGTGGCGACTAGCGACTACGAGCAGTACTTC.

The chain employs TRBV10-3 and TRBJ1-1; TRBD1 is a possible D gene (5 bases). The CDR3 runs to 15 residues. With 5 bases removed from V and 4 bases from J, the gap between germline ends came to 17 bases. Per germline, CDR1 ENHRY and CDR2 SYGVKD. For the CDR3, the DNA is TGTGCCATCAGTCCGGGGCAGGGATGGGTCACTGAAGCTTTCTTT. The encoded protein is CAISPGQGWVTEAFF.

The chain uses TRBV7-9 and TRBJ2-3; D might be TRBD2 (5 bases). CDR3 length: 14 amino acids. Trimming left V 3 bases short and J 4 bases short, with 11 bases between. Per the germline V gene, CDR1 is SEHNR and CDR2 is FQNEAQ (reference sequence). The chain's CDR3 is CASSLGAVSDTQYF. Written as DNA, the CDR3 is TGTGCCAGCAGCTTGGGAGCGGTATCAGATACGCAGTATTTT. The variable domain in full, with the rest retrieved from reference TRBV7-9 and TRBJ2-3, is DTGVSQNPRHKITKRGQNVTFRCDPISEHNRLYWYRQTLGQGPEFLTYFQNEAQLEKSRLLSDRFSAERPKGSFSTLEIQRTEQGDSAMYLCASSLGAVSDTQYFGPGTRLTVL.

This clone has a single count. V and J are TRBV7-6 and TRBJ2-2; tentatively, D is TRBD2 (5 bases). CDR3 length: 15 residues. V was cut by 3 bases and J by 0 bases, with 8 bases left in between. The germline V gene has CDR1 SGHVS and CDR2 FNYEAQ. CDR3 nucleotides: TGTGCCAGCAGCTTTTTTAGCGCGAACACCGGGGAGCTGTTTTTT. Translation: CASSFFSANTGELFF.